This TCR beta chain was retrieved from a study of technical replicates of blood from several donors. The V end was cut by 6 bases, the J end by 3 bases, with 12 bases between. Germline V CDR1 and CDR2: MNHNY, SVGAGI (reference sequence). This CDR3 comprises 13 residues. Clones were sequenced by immunoSEQ multiplex PCR, and TCRdb holds only the in-frame ones, with some missing. The top ten hold approximately 0.4% of the sample, which has over 70,000 clones, about 94% seen once. The sample was T cells isolated from PBMCs. The chain has TRBV6-6 and TRBJ2-7, with D possibly being TRBD1 (6 bases). This TCR derives from a human donor in good health. CDR3 sequence reads: CASRGGQNYEQYF. The CDR3 DNA is TGTGCCAGCAGAGGAGGACAGAACTACGAGCAGTACTTC.